The entry below describes one T cell receptor beta chain. Its antigen is still unknown. The data were taken from a study of T cells after posttransplantation cyclophosphamide. Overall study findings and caveats: Donor-recipient repertoire similarity was low at 1-2 months, rising over year one.

TCRdb keeps only in-frame clones here, not all; method: immunoSEQ multiplex PCR. This repertoire shows about 28,000 clones, about nine tenths found once; its top ten account for less than 3.5%. The CDR3 totals 17 residues. V was clipped by 2 bases and J by 9 bases; unmatched bases: 13. Germline CDR1 reads WNHNN; CDR2 reads SYGVQD (reference sequence). The receptor comes from a man in his fifties or sixties. The material sequenced was PBMCs. The chain recombines TRBV10-1 with TRBJ2-3; 11 nucleotides match TRBD1. CDR3 nucleotide sequence: TGCGCCAGCAGTGAGAGACTCCCGGGACAGGGGGAGTGGACGCAGTATTTT. Amino acids: CASSERLPGQGEWTQYF.